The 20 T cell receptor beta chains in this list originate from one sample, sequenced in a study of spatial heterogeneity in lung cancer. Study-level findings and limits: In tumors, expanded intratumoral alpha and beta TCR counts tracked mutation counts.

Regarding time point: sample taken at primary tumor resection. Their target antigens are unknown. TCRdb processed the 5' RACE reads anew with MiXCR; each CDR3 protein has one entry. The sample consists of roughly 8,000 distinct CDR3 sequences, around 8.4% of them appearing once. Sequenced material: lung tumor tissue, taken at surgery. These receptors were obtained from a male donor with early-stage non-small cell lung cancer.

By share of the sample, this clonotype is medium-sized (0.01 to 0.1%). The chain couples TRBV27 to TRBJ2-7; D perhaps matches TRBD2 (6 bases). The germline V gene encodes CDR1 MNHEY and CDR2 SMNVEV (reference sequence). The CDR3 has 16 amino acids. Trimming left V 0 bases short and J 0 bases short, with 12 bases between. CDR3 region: CASSLSEWRGSYEQYF. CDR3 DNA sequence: TGTGCCAGCAGTTTATCGGAGTGGCGGGGCTCCTACGAGCAGTACTTC.

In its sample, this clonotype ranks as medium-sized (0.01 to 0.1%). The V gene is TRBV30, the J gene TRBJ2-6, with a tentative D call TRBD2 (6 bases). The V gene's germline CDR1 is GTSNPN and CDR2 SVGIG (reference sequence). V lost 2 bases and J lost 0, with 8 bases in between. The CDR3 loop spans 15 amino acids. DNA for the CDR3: TGTGCCTGGAGTCCCGGGGGCTCTGGGGCCAACGTCCTGACTTTC. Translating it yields CAWSPGGSGANVLTF.

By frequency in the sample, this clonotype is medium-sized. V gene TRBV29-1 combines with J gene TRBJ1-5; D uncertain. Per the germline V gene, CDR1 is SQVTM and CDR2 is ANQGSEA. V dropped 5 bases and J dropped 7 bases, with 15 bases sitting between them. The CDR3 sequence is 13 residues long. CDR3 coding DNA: TGCAGCGTTAGAACAAAATTAGGGCAGCCCCAGCATTTT. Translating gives CSVRTKLGQPQHF.

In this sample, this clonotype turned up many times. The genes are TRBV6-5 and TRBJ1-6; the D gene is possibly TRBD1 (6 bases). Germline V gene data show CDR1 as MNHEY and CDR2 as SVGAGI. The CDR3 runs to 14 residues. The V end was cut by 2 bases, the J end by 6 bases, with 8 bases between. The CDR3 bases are TGTGCCAGCAGTTACCGGACAGCTAATTCACCCCTCCACTTT. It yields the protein CASSYRTANSPLHF.

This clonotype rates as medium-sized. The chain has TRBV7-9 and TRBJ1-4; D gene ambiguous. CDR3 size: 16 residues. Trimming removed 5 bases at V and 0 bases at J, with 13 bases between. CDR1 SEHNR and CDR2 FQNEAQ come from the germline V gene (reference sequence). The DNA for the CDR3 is TGTGCCAGCAGCCTCACCACTGGGGCAACTAATGAAAAACTGTTTTTT. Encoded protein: CASSLTTGATNEKLFF.

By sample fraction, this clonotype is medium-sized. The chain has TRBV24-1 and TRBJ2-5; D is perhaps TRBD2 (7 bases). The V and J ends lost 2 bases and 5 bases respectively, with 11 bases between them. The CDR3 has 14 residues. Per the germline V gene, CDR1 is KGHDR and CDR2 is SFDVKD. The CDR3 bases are TGTGCCACCAGTGATTGGGGGGGCCGGGAGACCCAGTACTTC. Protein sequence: CATSDWGGRETQYF.

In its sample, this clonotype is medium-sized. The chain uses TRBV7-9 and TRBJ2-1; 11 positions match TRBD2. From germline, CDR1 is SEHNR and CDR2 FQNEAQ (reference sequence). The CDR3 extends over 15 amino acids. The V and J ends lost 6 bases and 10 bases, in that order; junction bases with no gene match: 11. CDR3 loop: CASRNIAGGPREQFF. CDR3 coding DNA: TGTGCCAGCAGAAACATAGCGGGAGGGCCGAGGGAGCAGTTCTTC.

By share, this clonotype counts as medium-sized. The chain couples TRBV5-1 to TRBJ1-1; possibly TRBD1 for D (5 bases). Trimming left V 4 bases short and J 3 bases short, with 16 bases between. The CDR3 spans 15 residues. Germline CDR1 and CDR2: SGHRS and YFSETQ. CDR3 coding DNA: TGCGCCAGCAGCGAATCTCAGGGAGGCGACACTGAAGCTTTCTTT. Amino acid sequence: CASSESQGGDTEAFF. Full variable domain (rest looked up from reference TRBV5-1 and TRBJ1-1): KAGVTQTPRYLIKTRGQQVTLSCSPISGHRSVSWYQQTPGQGLQFLFEYFSETQRNKGNFPGRFSGRQFSNSRSEMNVSTLELGDSALYLCASSESQGGDTEAFFGQGTRLTVV.

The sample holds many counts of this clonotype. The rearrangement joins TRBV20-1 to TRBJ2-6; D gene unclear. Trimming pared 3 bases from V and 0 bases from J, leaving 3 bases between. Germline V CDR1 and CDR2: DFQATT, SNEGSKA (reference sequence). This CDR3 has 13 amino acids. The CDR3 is CSASGSGANVLTF. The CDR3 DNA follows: TGCAGTGCTAGCGGCTCTGGGGCCAACGTCCTGACTTTC.

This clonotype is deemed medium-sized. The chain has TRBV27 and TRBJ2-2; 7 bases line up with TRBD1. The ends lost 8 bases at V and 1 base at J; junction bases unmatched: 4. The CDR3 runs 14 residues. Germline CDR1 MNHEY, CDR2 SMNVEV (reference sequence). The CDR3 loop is CASQWTGNTGELFF. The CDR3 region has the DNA TGTGCCAGCCAGTGGACAGGGAACACCGGGGAGCTGTTTTTT.

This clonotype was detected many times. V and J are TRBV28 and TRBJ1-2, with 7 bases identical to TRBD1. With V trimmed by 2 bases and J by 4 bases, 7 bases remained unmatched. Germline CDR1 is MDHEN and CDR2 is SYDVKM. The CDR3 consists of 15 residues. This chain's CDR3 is CASSLQQGRIYGYTF. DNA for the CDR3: TGTGCCAGCAGTTTACAACAGGGGAGAATCTATGGCTACACCTTC.

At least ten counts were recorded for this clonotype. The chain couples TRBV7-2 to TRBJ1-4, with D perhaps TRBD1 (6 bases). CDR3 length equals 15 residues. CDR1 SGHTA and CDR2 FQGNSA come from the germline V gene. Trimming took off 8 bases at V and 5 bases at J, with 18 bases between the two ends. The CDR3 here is CASGRGGQGNEKLFF. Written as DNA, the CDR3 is TGTGCCAGCGGCCGGGGGGGGCAAGGAAATGAAAAACTGTTTTTT.

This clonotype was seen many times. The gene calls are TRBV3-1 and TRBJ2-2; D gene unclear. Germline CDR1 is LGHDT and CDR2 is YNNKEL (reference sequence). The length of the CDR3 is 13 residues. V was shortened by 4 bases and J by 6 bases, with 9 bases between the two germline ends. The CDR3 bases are TGTGCCAGCAGCCTCCCCCCAGCCGGGGAGCTGTTTTTT. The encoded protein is CASSLPPAGELFF.

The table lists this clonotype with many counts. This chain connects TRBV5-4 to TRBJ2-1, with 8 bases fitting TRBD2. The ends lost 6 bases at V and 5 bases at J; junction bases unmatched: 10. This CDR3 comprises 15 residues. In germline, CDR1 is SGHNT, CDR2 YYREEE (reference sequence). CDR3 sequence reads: CASTATGGGNNEQFF. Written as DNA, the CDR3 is TGTGCCAGCACCGCCACCGGCGGGGGGAACAATGAGCAGTTCTTC.

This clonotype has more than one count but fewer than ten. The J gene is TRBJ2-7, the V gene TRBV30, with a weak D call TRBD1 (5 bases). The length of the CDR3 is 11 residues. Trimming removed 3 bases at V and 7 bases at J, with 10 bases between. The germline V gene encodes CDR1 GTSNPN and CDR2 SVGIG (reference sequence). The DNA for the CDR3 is TGTGCCTGGAGAAGGGGTCGGGAGCAGTACTTC. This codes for CAWRRGREQYF.

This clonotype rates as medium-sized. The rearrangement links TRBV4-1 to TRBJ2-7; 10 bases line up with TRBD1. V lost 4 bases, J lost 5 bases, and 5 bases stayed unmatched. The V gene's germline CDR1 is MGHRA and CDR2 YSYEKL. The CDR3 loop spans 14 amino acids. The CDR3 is CASSPKTGGDEQYF. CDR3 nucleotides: TGCGCCAGCAGCCCGAAGACAGGGGGCGACGAGCAGTACTTC.

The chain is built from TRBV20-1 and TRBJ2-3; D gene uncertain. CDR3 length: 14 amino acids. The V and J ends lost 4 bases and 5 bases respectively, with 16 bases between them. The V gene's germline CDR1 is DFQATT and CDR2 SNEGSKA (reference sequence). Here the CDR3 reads CSAIESSVGDTQYF. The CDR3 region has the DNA TGCAGTGCTATAGAATCCTCCGTAGGAGATACGCAGTATTTT.

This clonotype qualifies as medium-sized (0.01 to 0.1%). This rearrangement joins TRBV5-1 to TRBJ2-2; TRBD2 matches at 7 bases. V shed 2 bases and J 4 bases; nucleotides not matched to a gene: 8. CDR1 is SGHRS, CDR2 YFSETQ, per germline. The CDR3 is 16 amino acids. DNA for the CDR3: TGCGCCAGCAGCTTTACGGGAGGAGAGGGCACCGGGGAGCTGTTTTTT. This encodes CASSFTGGEGTGELFF.

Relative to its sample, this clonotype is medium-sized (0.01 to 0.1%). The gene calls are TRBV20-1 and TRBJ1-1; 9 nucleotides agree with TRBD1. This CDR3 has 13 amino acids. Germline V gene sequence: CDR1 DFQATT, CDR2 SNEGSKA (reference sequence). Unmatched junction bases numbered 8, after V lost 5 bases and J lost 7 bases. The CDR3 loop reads CSAGQDRGDEAFF. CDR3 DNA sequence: TGCAGTGCTGGGCAGGACAGGGGTGATGAAGCTTTCTTT.

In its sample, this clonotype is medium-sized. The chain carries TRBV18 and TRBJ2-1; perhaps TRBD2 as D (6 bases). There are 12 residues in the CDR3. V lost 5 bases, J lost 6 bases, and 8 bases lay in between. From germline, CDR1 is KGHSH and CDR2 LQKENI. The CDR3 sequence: CASSRRGNEQFF. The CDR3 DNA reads TGTGCCAGCTCAAGGCGGGGCAATGAGCAGTTCTTC.